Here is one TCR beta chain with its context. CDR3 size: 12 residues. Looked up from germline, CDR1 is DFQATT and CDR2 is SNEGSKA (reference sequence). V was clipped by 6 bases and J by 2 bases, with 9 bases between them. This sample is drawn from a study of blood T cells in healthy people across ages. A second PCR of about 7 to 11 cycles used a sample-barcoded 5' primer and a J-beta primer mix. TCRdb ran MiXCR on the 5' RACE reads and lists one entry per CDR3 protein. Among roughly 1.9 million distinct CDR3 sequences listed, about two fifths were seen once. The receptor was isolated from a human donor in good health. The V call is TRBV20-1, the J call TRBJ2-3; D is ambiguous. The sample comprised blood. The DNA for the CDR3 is TGCAGTGCCTCCCTGAACACAGATACGCAGTATTTT. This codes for CSASLNTDTQYF.